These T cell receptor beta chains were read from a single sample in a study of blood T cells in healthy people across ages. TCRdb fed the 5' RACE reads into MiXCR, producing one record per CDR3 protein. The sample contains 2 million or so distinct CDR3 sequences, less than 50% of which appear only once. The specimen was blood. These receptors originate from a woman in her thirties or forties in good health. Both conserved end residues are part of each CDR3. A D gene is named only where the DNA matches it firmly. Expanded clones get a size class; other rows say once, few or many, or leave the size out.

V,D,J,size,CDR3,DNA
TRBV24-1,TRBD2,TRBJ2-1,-,CATSDPGLAGVNEQFF,TGTGCCACCAGTGACCCGGGACTAGCGGGGGTGAATGAGCAGTTCTTC
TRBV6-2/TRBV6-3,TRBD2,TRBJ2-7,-,CASATGLQTKQYF,TGTGCCAGCGCGACGGGACTACAAACCAAGCAGTACTTC
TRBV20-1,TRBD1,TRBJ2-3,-,CSAGDRGLLDTQYF,TGCAGTGCAGGGGACAGGGGGCTGTTGGATACGCAGTATTTT
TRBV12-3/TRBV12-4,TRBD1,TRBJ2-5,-,CASSFGGQGARKTQYF,TGTGCCAGCAGTTTTGGGGGACAGGGGGCGCGAAAGACCCAGTACTTC
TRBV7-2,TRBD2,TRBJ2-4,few,CASSLERGGSPRPGDIQYF,TGTGCCAGCAGCTTAGAACGGGGGGGCTCGCCTCGCCCTGGAGACATTCAGTACTTC
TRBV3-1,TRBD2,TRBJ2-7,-,CASSQEGTSGDSYEQYF,TGTGCCAGCAGCCAAGAGGGGACTAGCGGGGACTCCTACGAGCAGTACTTC
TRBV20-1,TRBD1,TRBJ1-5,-,CSAKTGTGYNQPQHF,TGCAGTGCTAAAACCGGGACAGGGTACAATCAGCCCCAGCATTTT
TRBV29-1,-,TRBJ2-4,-,CSVVRGDIQYF,TGCAGCGTTGTGAGGGGTGACATTCAGTACTTC
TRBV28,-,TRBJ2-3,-,CASSFVIGTQYF,TGTGCCAGCAGCTTTGTGATAGGTACGCAGTATTTT
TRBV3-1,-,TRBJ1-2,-,CASSQGRDTRNYGYTF,TGTGCCAGCAGCCAAGGCCGGGACACAAGAAACTATGGCTACACCTTC
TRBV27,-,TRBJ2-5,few,CASSLSAGAETQYF,TGTGCCAGCAGTTTATCGGCCGGAGCGGAGACCCAGTACTTC
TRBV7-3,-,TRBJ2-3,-,CASSADRRGSDTQYF,TGTGCCAGCAGCGCCGACAGGCGGGGCTCAGATACGCAGTATTTT
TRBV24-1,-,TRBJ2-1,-,CATTANTGVYNEQFF,TGTGCCACAACTGCAAATACGGGGGTCTACAATGAGCAGTTCTTC
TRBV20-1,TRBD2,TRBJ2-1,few,CSARDLRGLAGDGEQFF,TGCAGTGCTAGAGATCTGCGAGGACTAGCGGGGGACGGGGAGCAGTTCTTC
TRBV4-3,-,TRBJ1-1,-,CASSLTRMGTQAFF,TGCGCCAGCAGCCTCACTAGGATGGGAACACAAGCTTTCTTT
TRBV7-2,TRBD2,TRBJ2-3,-,CASSLSVTSAMGNTQYF,TGTGCCAGCAGCTTATCAGTGACTAGCGCGATGGGAAATACGCAGTATTTT
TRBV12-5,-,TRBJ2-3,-,CASGFGDTQYF,TGTGCTAGTGGTTTTGGGGATACGCAGTATTTT
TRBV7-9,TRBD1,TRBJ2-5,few,CASSSTGVPQETQYF,TGTGCCAGCAGTTCGACAGGGGTTCCCCAAGAGACCCAGTACTTC
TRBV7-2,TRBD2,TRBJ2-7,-,CASSSSRAGGSYEQYF,TGTGCCAGCAGCTCAAGTCGAGCGGGGGGCTCCTACGAGCAGTACTTC
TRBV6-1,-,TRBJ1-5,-,CASSEPSPGPQHF,TGTGCCAGCAGTGAACCGTCACCAGGGCCCCAGCATTTT
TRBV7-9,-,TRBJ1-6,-,CASSTPQGPPHF,TGTGCCAGCAGCACACCTCAGGGCCCTCCCCACTTT
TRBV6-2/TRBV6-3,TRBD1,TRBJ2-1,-,CASSYSRGRAGGEQFF,TGTGCCAGCAGTTACTCGAGGGGGCGGGCGGGCGGCGAGCAGTTCTTC
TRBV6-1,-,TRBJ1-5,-,CASSEVGRLHQGSNQPQHF,TGTGCCAGCAGTGAAGTAGGCCGACTCCATCAGGGAAGCAATCAGCCCCAGCATTTT
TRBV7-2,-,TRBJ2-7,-,CASSLIGTSGEQYF,TGTGCCAGCAGCTTAATCGGGACCTCGGGCGAGCAGTACTTC
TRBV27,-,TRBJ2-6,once,CASIRRAGANVLTF,TGTGCCAGCATCCGGAGGGCTGGGGCCAACGTCCTGACTTTC
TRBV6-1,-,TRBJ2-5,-,CASSPSQGAVETQYF,TGTGCCAGCAGTCCAAGCCAAGGGGCAGTAGAGACCCAGTACTTC
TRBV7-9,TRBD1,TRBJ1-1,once,CASSSLGTGEAFF,TGTGCCAGCAGCTCTTTAGGGACAGGTGAAGCTTTCTTT
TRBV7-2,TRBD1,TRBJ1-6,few,CASSLGRGRHPPLHF,TGTGCCAGCAGCTTGGGCAGGGGGCGTCATCCACCCCTCCACTTT
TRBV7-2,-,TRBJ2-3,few,CASSSPTAPDTQYF,TGTGCCAGCAGCTCCCCCACAGCACCAGATACGCAGTATTTT
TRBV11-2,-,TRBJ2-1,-,CATSQYSYNEQFF,TGTGCCACCAGCCAGTATTCCTACAATGAGCAGTTCTTC
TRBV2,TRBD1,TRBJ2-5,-,CANSGGKETQYF,TGTGCCAACTCAGGGGGCAAGGAGACCCAGTACTTC
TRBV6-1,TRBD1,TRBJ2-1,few,CASSRRDRAGTYNEQFF,TGTGCCAGCAGTCGTAGGGACAGGGCAGGGACCTACAATGAGCAGTTCTTC
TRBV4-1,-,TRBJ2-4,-,CASSQDRRLLYF,TGCGCCAGCAGCCAAGATCGAAGGCTCCTGTACTTC
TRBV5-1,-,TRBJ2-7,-,CASSVGPLGAMYF,TGCGCCAGCAGCGTTGGGCCACTAGGGGCGATGTACTTC
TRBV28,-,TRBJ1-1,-,CASTPGWGEAFF,TGTGCCAGCACTCCGGGCTGGGGTGAAGCTTTCTTT